This T cell receptor (beta chain) was captured in a study of T cell responses to AZD1222 COVID-19 vaccine. Findings of the study overall: Seropositive at baseline were only a handful of AZD1222 recipients.

The CDR3 totals 14 residues. V lost 1 base and J lost 0, with 7 bases in between. Germline loops: CDR1 SGHDT, CDR2 YYEEEE. Method: immunoSEQ multiplex PCR; TCRdb's copy keeps in-frame clones and lacks some. Of about 150,000 clones in the sample, 92% were seen once. Turning to this clone: Its antigen is unknown.

The sample here was peripheral blood, taken on day 0 of AZD1222 vaccination. The V and J genes are TRBV5-6 and TRBJ1-1; no definite D call. This TCR derives from an adult in good health. The chain's CDR3 is CASSLTRMNTEAFF. The CDR3, as DNA: TGTGCCAGCAGCTTGACTAGGATGAACACTGAAGCTTTCTTT.